This T cell receptor beta chain was sequenced during a study of T cell responses to AZD1222 COVID-19 vaccine. Regarding the study as a whole: Clonal diversity may have been underestimated, and the donors were mostly white British, with more females than males.

With regard to this clone: The antigen remains undetermined.

This CDR3 region has 16 residues. Germline V gives CDR1 ENHRY, CDR2 SYGVKD. Germline trimming cut 0 bases from V and 0 bases from J; bases unmatched to any gene: 4. Generated by immunoSEQ multiplex PCR, the TCRdb table keeps only in-frame clones and is missing some. The sample contains about 180,000 clones, 75% to 90% of which appear only once. The sequences come from peripheral blood, collected 28 days after the second dose of the MenACWY control vaccine. The chain is built from TRBV10-3 and TRBJ1-2; the match to TRBD1 covers 7 bases. This clonotype was obtained from an adult who received the MenACWY meningococcal vaccine as a control. CDR3 DNA sequence: TGTGCCATCAGTGAGTCCTCGGGACAGTCTAACTATGGCTACACCTTC. Protein product: CAISESSGQSNYGYTF.